This T cell receptor (beta chain) was captured in a study of cytomegalovirus exposure and HLA in healthy donors. Study conclusions and caveats: A reported reduction in N-insertions relative to the roughly 710-donor mean was seen in an Asian-associated ancestry cluster in a later analysis. The authors later found most CMV-associated TCR beta chains appeared HLA-restricted. Per a prior analysis, the majority of TCR beta V segments were productive roughly 87% or roughly 30% of the time.

Trimming removed 0 bases at V and 4 bases at J, with 7 bases between. Germline-derived CDR1 and CDR2 are PRHDT and FYEKMQ (reference sequence). This CDR3 contains 14 residues. Vbeta (60) and Jbeta (13) primers were used in the PCR. The table came from immunoSEQ multiplex PCR; TCRdb's copy has only in-frame clones and leaves some out. The sample carries approximately 220,000 clones, roughly 82% recorded once. In regard to this clone: The antigen is not known.

The sequence was collected from a man aged 40-55 years in good health and CMV-seropositive. The chain uses TRBV13 and TRBJ2-1, with no clear D. What was sequenced was PBMCs. The CDR3 DNA sequence: TGTGCCAGCAGCTTAGGTACTTCTTACAATGAGCAGTTCTTC. It is translated as CASSLGTSYNEQFF. The variable domain in full, completed from reference TRBV13 and TRBJ2-1, reads AAGVIQSPRHLIKEKRETATLKCYPIPRHDTVYWYQQGPGQDPQFLISFYEKMQSDKGSIPDRFSAQQFSDYHSELNMSSLELGDSALYFCASSLGTSYNEQFFGPGTRLTVL.